The clone carrying this T cell receptor beta chain was seen a handful of times. In the original workflow: It was from reference gene primer amplification that nucleated cell counts were estimated. Libraries were prepared by immunoSEQ multiplex PCR; TCRdb keeps only in-frame clonotypes and omits some of them. The DNA gave D and trimming, while V, J and clone size come from that table. The sample has about 250,000 clones; around 89% are singletons. This sample was taken from a study of blood T cell repertoires in COVID-19. Germline V gives CDR1 ENHRY, CDR2 SYGVKD. V lost 0 bases to trimming and J lost 7 bases, with 17 bases between them. The CDR3 is 16 amino acids. Ages ranged from roughly 18 to 100 years, with residence in fewer than 25 US areas. Cohort 3 recovered donors had two negative PCRs, clearance, or symptom resolution.

This chain joins TRBV10-3 and TRBJ2-3, with unresolved D. Sequenced input: PBMCs or T cells enriched from blood (not recorded which). The source is a woman under 30 who had recovered from COVID-19. CDR3 in amino acids: CAISESATGVLNTQYF. DNA for the CDR3: TGTGCCATCAGTGAGTCAGCGACTGGAGTACTAAATACGCAGTATTTT.